These 27 T cell receptor beta chains came from one sample sequenced in a study of radiotherapy plus CTLA-4 blockade in lung cancer. Some clones are missing from TCRdb's copy, which holds only in-frame ones; the method was immunoSEQ multiplex PCR. The sample lists tens of thousands of clones, around 79% occurring once. Sequenced here: peripheral blood, sampled from a patient treated with radiotherapy plus ipilimumab. All receptors derive from a human donor with non-small cell lung cancer who had stable disease on radiotherapy plus ipilimumab.

This sequence joins TRBV19 and TRBJ1-5, with D perhaps TRBD1 (6 bases). The CDR3 has 16 amino acids. V shed 3 bases and J shed 2 bases, with 14 bases lying between them. Germline CDR1 and CDR2: LNHDA and SQIVND (reference sequence). The CDR3 bases are TGTGCCAGTAGTATCCGTGGGGGCGCGGGCAATCAGCCCCAGCATTTT. Its protein product is CASSIRGGAGNQPQHF.

This clone was detected once. In the same sample, other DNA sequences code for this CDR3. The J gene is TRBJ1-5, the V gene TRBV2, with D possibly TRBD1 on 6 matching bases. Germline CDR1 reads SNHLY; CDR2 reads FYNNEI. V lost 4 bases to trimming and J lost 2 bases, with 24 bases between them. The CDR3 loop spans 19 amino acids. The CDR3 nucleotides are TGTGCCAGCAGTGTTGGGCTAGGGGGGCGGGGAGGTCGCAATCAGCCCCAGCATTTT. As protein: CASSVGLGGRGGRNQPQHF.

The chain recombines TRBV7-2 with TRBJ1-3; 7 positions match TRBD1. After removal of 3 bases from V and 5 bases from J, the junction contained 4 bases not matched to a gene. The CDR3 is 14 amino acids. CDR1 and CDR2 from the germline V gene are SGHTA and FQGNSA. This CDR3 is CASSLNRGRNTIYF. CDR3 bases: TGTGCCAGCAGCTTGAACAGGGGACGAAACACCATATATTTT.

This chain joins TRBV7-9 and TRBJ2-1; D is ambiguous. The germline CDR1 and CDR2 sequences are SEHNR and FQNEAQ (reference sequence). Deletions cut 0 bases from V and 10 bases from J, with 4 bases between. CDR3 size: 11 residues. CDR3 region: CASSLAAEQFF. CDR3 bases: TGTGCCAGCAGCTTAGCGGCCGAGCAGTTCTTC.

This clone turned up a few times. DNA for the CDR3: TGTGCCAGCAGTGATAGAGACCAGACTTACGAGCAGTACTTC. This codes for CASSDRDQTYEQYF. The gene calls are TRBV6-5 and TRBJ2-7; no reliable D call. The CDR3 has 14 residues. Germline V gives CDR1 MNHEY, CDR2 SVGAGI. V was clipped by 5 bases and J by 4 bases, with 15 bases between them.

This clone was counted a single time. The chain recombines TRBV12-5 with TRBJ1-5; D uncertain. V was pared by 4 bases and J by 2 bases, with 6 bases between. In germline, CDR1 is LGHNT, CDR2 FRNRAP. The CDR3 totals 13 residues. The CDR3 bases are TGTGCTAGTGGTTGGAGCGGCAATCAGCCCCAGCATTTT. Its translation is CASGWSGNQPQHF.

This rearrangement joins TRBV6-1 to TRBJ1-2; D is unclear. This CDR3 contains 15 residues. V lost 2 bases, J lost 0 bases, and 10 bases lay in between. Germline V gives CDR1 MNHNS, CDR2 SASEGT. The CDR3 bases are TGTGCCAGCAGTGAATCCGGGCGACCTAACTATGGCTACACCTTC. Its protein is CASSESGRPNYGYTF.

This clone occurred a few times. This rearrangement joins TRBV4-1 to TRBJ1-2; tentative D call: TRBD1 (6 bases). Germline assignment: CDR1 MGHRA and CDR2 YSYEKL. V was trimmed by 0 bases and J by 1 base, leaving 15 bases between them. This CDR3 region has 17 residues. The CDR3 spells CASSQEVQGSLNYGYTF. The CDR3 bases are TGCGCCAGCAGCCAAGAAGTACAGGGATCCCTTAACTATGGCTACACCTTC.

The chain couples TRBV28 to TRBJ1-1; D perhaps matches TRBD1 (5 bases). Germline V lookup: CDR1 MDHEN, CDR2 SYDVKM. V was trimmed by 2 bases and J by 5 bases, leaving 15 bases between them. The CDR3 extends over 15 amino acids. The CDR3 DNA reads TGTGCCAGCAGTTTAGTCGGGGGTGTTGGGACTGAAGCTTTCTTT. This codes for CASSLVGGVGTEAFF. Looking up the rest from reference TRBV28 and TRBJ1-1 gives the full variable domain: DVKVTQSSRYLVKRTGEKVFLECVQDMDHENMFWYRQDPGLGLRLIYFSYDVKMKEKGDIPEGYSVSREKKERFSLILESASTNQTSMYLCASSLVGGVGTEAFFGQGTRLTVV.

The chain combines TRBV30 with TRBJ1-3; D is perhaps TRBD1 (5 bases). V was clipped by 3 bases and J by 0 bases, with 9 bases between them. Per the germline V gene, CDR1 is GTSNPN and CDR2 is SVGIG (reference sequence). The CDR3 contains 14 residues. CDR3 amino acids: CAWRAGSSGNTIYF. DNA of the CDR3: TGTGCCTGGAGAGCAGGGAGCTCTGGAAACACCATATATTTT.

This clone turned up a few times. The chain is built from TRBV28 and TRBJ1-2; no reliable D call. The CDR3 totals 12 residues. V lost 6 bases and J 5 bases, leaving 10 bases between the germline ends. The germline CDR1 and CDR2 sequences are MDHEN and SYDVKM. In DNA form, the CDR3 reads TGTGCCAGCAGCCCCCGGGATTATGGCTACACCTTC. Encoded protein: CASSPRDYGYTF.

V gene TRBV7-2 combines with J gene TRBJ1-4, with D tentatively TRBD1 (5 bases). Between the trimmed V and J ends, which lost 3 bases and 5 bases, there was a span of 13 bases. This CDR3 has 15 amino acids. Germline CDR1 and CDR2: SGHTA and FQGNSA. CDR3 loop: CASSLGGTANEKLFF. DNA for the CDR3: TGTGCCAGCAGCTTGGGCGGGACGGCAAATGAAAAACTGTTTTTT. Together with reference TRBV7-2 and TRBJ1-4, the CDR3 gives the full variable domain: GAGVSQSPSNKVTEKGKDVELRCDPISGHTALYWYRQSLGQGLEFLIYFQGNSAPDKSGLPSDRFSAERTGGSVSTLTIQRTQQEDSAVYLCASSLGGTANEKLFFGSGTQLSVL.

This clone came up a few times. V gene TRBV10-2 combines with J gene TRBJ1-2; 7 nucleotides agree with TRBD1. The CDR3 runs to 15 residues. The junction had 11 bases not matched to a gene; V was cut back by 6 bases and J by 4 bases. The germline V gene encodes CDR1 WSHSY and CDR2 SAAADI. CDR3 bases: TGCGCCAGCAGCCTAACAGGGGCCGCCTCCTATGGCTACACCTTC. Amino acids: CASSLTGAASYGYTF.

J is TRBJ1-2 and V is TRBV18; TRBD1 aligns across 8 bases. After removal of 2 bases from V and 3 bases from J, the junction contained 5 bases not matched to a gene. The germline CDR1 and CDR2 sequences are KGHSH and LQKENI. CDR3 length: 15 amino acids. The CDR3 loop reads CASSPTAGGDYGYTF. As DNA, the CDR3 is TGTGCCAGCTCACCAACAGCAGGGGGCGACTATGGCTACACCTTC. Filled out from reference TRBV18 and TRBJ1-2, the complete variable domain reads NAGVMQNPRHLVRRRGQEARLRCSPMKGHSHVYWYRQLPEEGLKFMVYLQKENIIDESGMPKERFSAEFPKEGPSILRIQQVVRGDSAAYFCASSPTAGGDYGYTFGSGTRLTVV.

This clone has only one observation. The CDR3 bases are TGTGCCAGCCGGTCCAGGAATAATTCACCCCTCCACTTT. Translating it yields CASRSRNNSPLHF. This chain links TRBV2 with TRBJ1-6, with D unclear. The CDR3 consists of 13 residues. The germline CDR1 and CDR2 sequences are SNHLY and FYNNEI. The V gene lost 8 bases and the J gene lost 5 bases, with 10 bases spanning the gap. Full variable domain (missing parts from reference TRBV2 and TRBJ1-6): EPEVTQTPSHQVTQMGQEVILRCVPISNHLYFYWYRQILGQKVEFLVSFYNNEISEKSEIFDDQFSVERPDGSNFTLKIRSTKLEDSAMYFCASRSRNNSPLHFGNGTRLTVT.

The chain joins TRBV28 to TRBJ1-1, with no clear D. Germline V gene sequence: CDR1 MDHEN, CDR2 SYDVKM. This CDR3 is 11 amino acids long. V shed 6 bases and J shed 6 bases, with 8 bases lying between them. CDR3 residues: CASRGRPEAFF. The DNA for the CDR3 is TGTGCCAGCAGGGGGAGGCCTGAAGCTTTCTTT.

This sequence joins TRBV6-4 and TRBJ1-2; TRBD1 agrees at 7 bases. With 6 bases clipped from V and 6 bases from J, the junction kept 10 bases outside the gene matches. CDR3 length: 14 amino acids. Germline V gives CDR1 MRHNA, CDR2 SNTAGT. The CDR3 region has the DNA TGTGCCAGCAGCGGAGGGGGCAGGAGCGATGGCTACACCTTC. It yields the protein CASSGGGRSDGYTF.

This clone was detected only a few times. The rearrangement uses TRBV6-5 and TRBJ1-1, with D maybe TRBD1 (5 bases). V was pared by 4 bases and J by 2 bases, with 8 bases between. Germline V gene lookup returns CDR1 MNHEY and CDR2 SVGAGI. CDR3 length: 13 residues. As DNA, the CDR3 is TGTGCCAGCAGTTCCACAGGAAACACTGAAGCTTTCTTT. It yields the protein CASSSTGNTEAFF.

The V gene is TRBV6-6, the J gene TRBJ2-3; TRBD1 matches 9 bases. V gave up 6 bases and J gave up 1 base; unmatched junction bases: 5. This CDR3 region has 15 residues. Germline CDR1 MNHNY, CDR2 SVGAGI (reference sequence). CDR3 protein: CASRPRDRGTDTQYF. In DNA, the CDR3 is TGTGCCAGCAGACCCCGGGACAGGGGCACAGATACGCAGTATTTT.

J is TRBJ2-7 and V is TRBV7-2; D not resolved. V was shortened by 4 bases and J by 2 bases, with 15 bases between the two germline ends. This CDR3 contains 15 residues. Germline V lookup: CDR1 SGHTA, CDR2 FQGNSA. CDR3 region: CASSSSRTHTYEQYF. CDR3 nucleotide sequence: TGTGCCAGCAGCTCCTCCCGGACCCATACCTACGAGCAGTACTTC.

This clone was seen more than once but under ten times. The chain has TRBV5-1 and TRBJ2-3; D unresolved. Trimming removed 4 bases from V and 2 bases from J, with 11 bases in between. This CDR3 spans 14 amino acids. The germline V gene has CDR1 SGHRS and CDR2 YFSETQ. This chain's CDR3 is CASSTFLLTDTQYF. The CDR3 region has the DNA TGCGCCAGCAGCACGTTCCTTCTCACAGATACGCAGTATTTT.

The genes are TRBV27 and TRBJ1-5; D might be TRBD1 (6 bases). Trimming took off 8 bases at V and 0 bases at J, with 14 bases between the two ends. This CDR3 contains 15 residues. In germline, CDR1 is MNHEY, CDR2 SMNVEV (reference sequence). The CDR3 DNA is TGTGCCAGCCAACCCGGGGGCTATAGCAATCAGCCCCAGCATTTT. Its protein is CASQPGGYSNQPQHF.

This clone was observed a handful of times. This chain links TRBV6-6 with TRBJ2-7; D is ambiguous. The V gene's germline CDR1 is MNHNY and CDR2 SVGAGI (reference sequence). CDR3 length: 12 residues. The germline V and J ends were trimmed by 0 bases and 3 bases, with 3 bases remaining between them. In DNA form, the CDR3 reads TGTGCCAGCAGTTACTCTGACTACGAGCAGTACGTC. Translation gives CASSYSDYEQYV.

The chain joins TRBV7-2 to TRBJ1-6; tentative D call: TRBD1 (5 bases). The CDR3 loop spans 14 amino acids. Germline CDR1 reads SGHTA; CDR2 reads FQGNSA. The V gene lost 5 bases and the J gene lost 9 bases, with 14 bases spanning the gap. CDR3 in DNA: TGTGCCAGCAGCCCTGGACAACCTTTTTCACCCCTCCACTTT. As protein: CASSPGQPFSPLHF. Full variable domain (rest looked up from reference TRBV7-2 and TRBJ1-6): GAGVSQSPSNKVTEKGKDVELRCDPISGHTALYWYRQSLGQGLEFLIYFQGNSAPDKSGLPSDRFSAERTGGSVSTLTIQRTQQEDSAVYLCASSPGQPFSPLHFGNGTRLTVT.

The J gene is TRBJ2-7, the V gene TRBV4-1, with D unclear. Germline CDR1 and CDR2: MGHRA and YSYEKL. The ends were cut back, 3 bases at V and 2 bases at J, with 17 bases in the middle. The CDR3 covers 16 residues. CDR3 sequence: CASSHETTRTTYEQYF. Here the CDR3 DNA reads TGCGCCAGCAGCCACGAGACGACACGTACTACCTACGAGCAGTACTTC.

The CDR3: CAWSVGVLAYTIYF. The CDR3 DNA sequence: TGTGCCTGGAGTGTAGGGGTCTTGGCGTACACCATATATTTT. The rearrangement uses TRBV30 and TRBJ1-3; D might be TRBD1 (5 bases). There are 14 residues in the CDR3. Germline V gene sequence: CDR1 GTSNPN, CDR2 SVGIG (reference sequence). Trimming cost V 0 bases and J 8 bases, with 14 bases left between them.

This sequence joins TRBV10-2 and TRBJ1-2; possibly TRBD1 for D (6 bases). Deletions cut 0 bases from V and 4 bases from J, with 12 bases between. CDR3 length: 15 amino acids. The germline gives CDR1 WSHSY, CDR2 SAAADI. The CDR3 region is CASSESPRDTYGYTF. The DNA for the CDR3 is TGCGCCAGCAGTGAGTCCCCCCGGGACACCTATGGCTACACCTTC.